This T cell receptor (beta chain) was recorded in a study of T cells in Graves' hyperthyroidism and ophthalmopathy (dated by TCRdb to the late 2010s). Context from the whole study: Peripheral blood was sampled at the time of initial diagnosis, prior to any treatment. The roughly 100 discovery patients were randomly divided into training and test sets at a 7:3 ratio. After sampling, hyperthyroidism patients received methimazole starting at 30 mg daily, and ophthalmopathy patients received high-dose intravenous methylprednisolone. The paper describes TCR Vbeta CDR3 sequencing of about 140 peripheral blood samples, made up of about 40 ophthalmopathy patients, around 73 hyperthyroidism patients and around 17 progressor patients. Prospective prediction of ophthalmopathy was tested in an independent validation cohort consisting of 18 to 20 hyperthyroidism patients and around 16 patients who later progressed to ophthalmopathy. In about six Graves' hyperthyroidism patients, the study also compared T-cell repertoires from thyroid tissue with T-cell repertoires from blood. To identify distinguishing TCR V-J signatures, a discovery cohort of around 100 patients was used, comprising some 43 with Graves' ophthalmopathy and 57 with stable Graves' hyperthyroidism.

Ophthalmopathy patients had moderately to severely active disease, with a Clinical Activity Score of 3 or more, a NOSPECS grade of 4 or more, and a disease duration of less than 3 months. Patients with uncontrolled infections, other autoimmune diseases, pregnancy or lactation were excluded. Clinical symptoms, serum thyroxine and TRAb, thyroid ultrasound, and orbital computed tomography formed the basis for the diagnoses. PBMCs were isolated from around 10 ml of fresh peripheral blood by Ficoll-Paque density gradient centrifugation. Total RNA was extracted with Trizol reagent, and quality was checked on an Agilent 2100 Bioanalyzer. What the work shows at the level of the full study, not this receptor alone: Most expanded thyroid clonotypes (frequency above 0.001) were also detected in blood, suggesting blood repertoires may reflect thyroid immune responses. No statistical method was used to fix the sample size in advance, and group allocation was not hidden from the investigators. A model built on a 13 V-J signature distinguished ophthalmopathy from stable hyperthyroidism, reaching 87.88% sensitivity and around 81% specificity in cross-validation and 80%/75% in testing. In validation, the model predicted progression to ophthalmopathy a median of about 5.9 months before onset, with approximately 70% sensitivity and roughly 79% specificity.

The TCR beta CDR3 regions were amplified from the RNA transcripts. For the first round of RT-PCR on the TCR CDR3, the HTBI primer set was used together with the Qiagen OneStep RT-PCR kit. A second multiplex PCR round built the libraries, followed by size selection and purification. Libraries were sequenced paired-end with 100 bp reads on an Illumina HiSeq2000. The source study handled its data this way. SOAPnuke was used to process the raw data, throwing out any read that contained adapters or uncalled bases, had a mean Phred below 15, or lacked an exact constant-primer or identifier match. High-quality paired reads were merged using COPE v1.2.5, and each unique nucleotide sequence was defined as a clonotype. Clonotypes were aligned to IMGT TRBV, TRBD and TRBJ reference segments using MiTCR v1.1. The analysis included only V-J combinations with a frequency above 0.0001, which together covered around 99% of the repertoires. A TCS score was defined as the ratio of F50 (clonal expansion) to E x V (chaos), with BLOSUM62-based TCRdist applied between CDR3 peptides within each V-J. Welch's t-statistics and random forest reduced fewer than 550 V-J features to 13, which were used in a naive Bayes classifier (R e1071). TCRdb cleaned the public reads at Q25 with fastp, built clones with MiXCR and kept in-frame beta chains. CDR3 protein sequences are deduplicated, and each keeps its most common genes and DNA. The V and J calls, along with clone size, are taken from TCRdb and not from the paper's own processing. This sample holds around 600,000 distinct CDR3 sequences; 14% were observed only once. Of the sample, around 7% is held by the ten largest clones.

This clonotype has a count of ten or more. Its cognate antigen has yet to be identified. It has no much larger one-base neighbor in the sample; base qualities were not kept. V is shortened by 5 bases, J by 3 bases, and the region joining them spans 26 bases. From the cysteine through the phenylalanine, the CDR3 covers 18 amino acids. Of the read, only the CDR3 DNA is kept; its 54 bases are in frame from base 1. The germline V gene sets CDR1 to SGHAT and CDR2 to FQNNGV. The rearrangement joined TRBV11-2 to TRBJ2-7; the D call could be TRBD1 or TRBD2, with each sharing 5 bases. The sample taken for sequencing was blood. This clonotype originated in a young woman with Graves' ophthalmopathy. Here is the DNA: TGTGCCAGCAGCCCAGTGAGCCGGGCCCGAGGGGCCCTCTACGAGCAGTACTTC. It specifies CASSPVSRARGALYEQYF.